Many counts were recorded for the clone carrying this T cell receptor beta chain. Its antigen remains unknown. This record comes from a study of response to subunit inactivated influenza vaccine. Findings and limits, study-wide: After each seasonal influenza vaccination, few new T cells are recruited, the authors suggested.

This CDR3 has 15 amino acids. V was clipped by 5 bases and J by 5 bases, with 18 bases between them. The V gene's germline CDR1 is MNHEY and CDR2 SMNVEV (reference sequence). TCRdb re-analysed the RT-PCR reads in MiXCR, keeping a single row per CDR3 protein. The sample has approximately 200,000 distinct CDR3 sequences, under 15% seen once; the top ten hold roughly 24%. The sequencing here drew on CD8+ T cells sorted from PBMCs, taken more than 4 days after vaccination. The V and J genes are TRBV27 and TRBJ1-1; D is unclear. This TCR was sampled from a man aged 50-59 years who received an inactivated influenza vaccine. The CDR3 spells CASSPRTSRGTEAFF. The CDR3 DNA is TGTGCCAGCAGTCCCCGGACGTCTCGAGGGACTGAAGCTTTCTTT.